The clone carrying this T cell receptor (beta chain) was observed many times. These data originate in a study of CD8 T cells in ankylosing spondylitis. TCRdb reprocessed the 5' RACE reads via MiXCR and lists one record per CDR3 protein. This table holds 250,000 or so distinct CDR3 sequences, roughly a quarter found once. The CDR3 has 11 residues. Germline CDR1 SQVTM, CDR2 ANQGSEA. V was cut by 1 base and J by 8 bases, with 8 bases left in between. The source of this sequence is a male donor with ankylosing spondylitis or in good health (not recorded which). Sequencing used blood, either unsorted or a sorted T cell fraction (not recorded which). V usage is TRBV29-1 and J usage is TRBJ1-2; TRBD1 is a possible D gene (6 bases). CDR3 DNA: TGCAGCGTTGAAGCAGGGGTCGGCTACACCTTC. Translation gives CSVEAGVGYTF.